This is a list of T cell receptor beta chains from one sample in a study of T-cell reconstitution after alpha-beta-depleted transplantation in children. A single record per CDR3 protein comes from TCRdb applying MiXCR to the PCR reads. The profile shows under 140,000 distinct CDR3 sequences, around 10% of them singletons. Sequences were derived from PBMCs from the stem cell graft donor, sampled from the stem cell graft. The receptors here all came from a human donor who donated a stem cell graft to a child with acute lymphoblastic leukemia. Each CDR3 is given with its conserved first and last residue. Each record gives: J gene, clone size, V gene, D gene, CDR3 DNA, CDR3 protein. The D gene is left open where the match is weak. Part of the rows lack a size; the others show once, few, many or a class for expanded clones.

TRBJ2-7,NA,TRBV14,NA,TGTGCCAGCAGCCTAACGACCACAACCTACTCCTACGAGCAGTACTTC,CASSLTTTTYSYEQYF
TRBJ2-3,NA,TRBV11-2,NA,TGTGCCAGCAGCCCCAGACAGAAGGCAGATACGCAGTATTTT,CASSPRQKADTQYF
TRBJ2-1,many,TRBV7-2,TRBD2,TGTGCCAGCAGGAAGACCCTAGCGGGAGTAAATGAGCAGTTCTTC,CASRKTLAGVNEQFF
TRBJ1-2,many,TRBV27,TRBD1,TGTGCCAGCAGTCAAACCCCGGGACAGCCCTATGGCTACACCTTC,CASSQTPGQPYGYTF
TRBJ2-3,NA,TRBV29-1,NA,TGCAGCCTCACGGAGGGGGATACGCAGTATTTC,CSLTEGDTQYF
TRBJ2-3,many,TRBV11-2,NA,TGTGCCACTGCTTGGGGGCGCACAGATACGCAGTATTTT,CATAWGRTDTQYF
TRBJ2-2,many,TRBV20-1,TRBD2,TGCAGTGCCAAGCGGGAGCGGGAGCTGTTTTTT,CSAKRERELFF
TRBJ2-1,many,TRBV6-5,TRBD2,TGTGCCAGCAGTCTTAGCGGGAGAGCCGGGGGTGAGCAGTTCTTC,CASSLSGRAGGEQFF
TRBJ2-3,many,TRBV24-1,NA,TGTGCCACCAGTGATTTGGGGGGCCCTAACACAGATACGCAGTATTTT,CATSDLGGPNTDTQYF
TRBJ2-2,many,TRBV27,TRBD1,TGTGCCAGCACCACCGGGACAGGGTTCACCGGGGAGCTGTTTTTT,CASTTGTGFTGELFF
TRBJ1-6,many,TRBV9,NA,TGTGCCAGCAGCTCCCAAACTATGACGAATTCACCCCTCCACTTT,CASSSQTMTNSPLHF
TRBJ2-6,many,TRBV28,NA,TGTGCCAGCCTGACCTCAAGCTCTGGGGCCAACGTCCTGACTTTC,CASLTSSSGANVLTF
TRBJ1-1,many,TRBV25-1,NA,TGTGCCAGCAGTGAACCGGGGCGAAACACTGAAGCTTTCTTT,CASSEPGRNTEAFF
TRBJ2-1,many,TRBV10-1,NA,TGCGCCAGCAGTGAGTCCATCCGAGGGTATGAGCAGTTCTTC,CASSESIRGYEQFF
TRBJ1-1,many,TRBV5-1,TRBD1,TGCGCCAGGCCACCGCCGCTGACAGGGGGCAATGGGAACACTGAAGCTTTCTTT,CARPPPLTGGNGNTEAFF
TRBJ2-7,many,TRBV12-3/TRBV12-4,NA,TGTGCCAGCAGTGGCGCCCAGGGCCGTCGCGAGCAGTACTTC,CASSGAQGRREQYF
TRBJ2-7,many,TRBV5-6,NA,TGTGCCAGCAGCTTCGTTCAAAGGTCCTACGAGCAGTACTTC,CASSFVQRSYEQYF
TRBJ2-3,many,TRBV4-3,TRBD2,TGCGCCAGCAGCCAAGGGACTAGCGGGGGGGGATACACAGATACGCAGTATTTT,CASSQGTSGGGYTDTQYF
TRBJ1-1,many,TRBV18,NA,TGTGCCAGCTCACCAGAGGTCAAGGTGAGCACTGAAGCTTTCTTT,CASSPEVKVSTEAFF
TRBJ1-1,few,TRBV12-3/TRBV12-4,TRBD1,TGTGCCAGCAGTTCCGGGACAGGGGTTTTTACTGAAGCTTTCTTT,CASSSGTGVFTEAFF
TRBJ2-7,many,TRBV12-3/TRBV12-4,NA,TGTGCCAGCAGTTTTTCCCGACACTCACCCGCTTACGAGCAGTACTTC,CASSFSRHSPAYEQYF
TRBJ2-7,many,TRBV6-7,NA,TGTGCCAGGATGACCGAATACGAGCAGTACTTC,CARMTEYEQYF
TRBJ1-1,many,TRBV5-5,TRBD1,TGTGCCAGCAGCTTGGTCAGGGGGATTGAAGCTTTCTTT,CASSLVRGIEAFF
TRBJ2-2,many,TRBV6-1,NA,TGTGCCAGCAGCCTATCGCGGGGTGGCTCCACCGGGGAGCTGTTTTTT,CASSLSRGGSTGELFF
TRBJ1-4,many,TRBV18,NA,TGTGCCAGCTCACGTAATGAAAAACTGTTTTTT,CASSRNEKLFF
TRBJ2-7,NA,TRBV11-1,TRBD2,TGTGCCAGCAGCCGCCGGGACTACGGATCCTACGAGCAGTACTTC,CASSRRDYGSYEQYF
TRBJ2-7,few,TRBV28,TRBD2,TGTGCCAGCAGTCCCGCGGGGGGGGGTGCCAGCTACGAGCAGTACTTC,CASSPAGGGASYEQYF
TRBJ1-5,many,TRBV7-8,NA,TGTGCCAGCAGCTTAGTTCCAGGGATAAACTCCTTCAGCAATCAGCCCCAGCATTTT,CASSLVPGINSFSNQPQHF
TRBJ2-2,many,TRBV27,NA,TGTGCCAGCAGTTTATATACGGGGGGCACTCCCGGGGAGCTGTTTTTT,CASSLYTGGTPGELFF
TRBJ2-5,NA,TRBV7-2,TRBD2,TGTGCCAGCAGTTCGATCCGCGGGGGGCCAGAGACCCAGTACTTC,CASSSIRGGPETQYF
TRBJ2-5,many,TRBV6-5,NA,TGTGCCAGCAGCCGGCAAGAGACCCAGTACTTC,CASSRQETQYF
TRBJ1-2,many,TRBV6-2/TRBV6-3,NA,TGTGCCAGCACTACGGGTTTCTATGGCTACACCTTC,CASTTGFYGYTF
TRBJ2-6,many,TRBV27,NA,TGTGCCAGCAGTTTAGCATTCACTGGGGCCAACGTCCTGACTTTC,CASSLAFTGANVLTF
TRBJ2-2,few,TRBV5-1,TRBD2,TGCGCCAGCCGCAAAAGACTAGCGGGGGCCCATTTGGGCACCGGGGAGCTGTTTTTT,CASRKRLAGAHLGTGELFF
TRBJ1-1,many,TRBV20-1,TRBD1,TGCAGTGCTAGGGCCGGGACAGGGGGCCCTGAAGCTTTCTTT,CSARAGTGGPEAFF
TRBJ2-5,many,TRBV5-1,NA,TGCGCCAGCAGCTGGGGACTCCAAGAGACCCAGTACTTC,CASSWGLQETQYF
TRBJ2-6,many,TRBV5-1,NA,TGCGCCAGCAGCCCACTGGCAGGAACGGGGTCGGCCGGGGCCAACGTCCTGACTTTC,CASSPLAGTGSAGANVLTF
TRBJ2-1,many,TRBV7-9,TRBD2,TGTGCCAGCAGCTTACTACTAGCGGACAATGAGCAGTTCTTC,CASSLLLADNEQFF
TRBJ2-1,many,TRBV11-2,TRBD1,TGTGCCAGCAACCCGGGACAGCCTAACAATGAGCAGTTCTTC,CASNPGQPNNEQFF
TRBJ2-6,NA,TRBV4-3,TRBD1,TGCGCCAGCAGCCAAGATGGCACAGGGGACACTTCTGGGGCCAACGTCCTGACTTTC,CASSQDGTGDTSGANVLTF
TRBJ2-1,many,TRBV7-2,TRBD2,TGTGCCAGCAGCTTAGCACTAGCGGGAGTCAACTACAATGAGCAGTTCTTC,CASSLALAGVNYNEQFF
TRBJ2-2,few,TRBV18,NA,TGTGCCAGCTCACCACTCCAGGGCGTGGCCGGGGAGCTGTTTTTT,CASSPLQGVAGELFF
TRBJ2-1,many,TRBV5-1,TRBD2,TGCGCCAGCAGCTTACGGACTAGCGGGAACAATGAGCAGTTCTTC,CASSLRTSGNNEQFF
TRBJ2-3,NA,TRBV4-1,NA,TGCGCCAGCAGCCAAGAAGACTGGGCGGGCCCTAGCACAGATACGCAGTATTTT,CASSQEDWAGPSTDTQYF
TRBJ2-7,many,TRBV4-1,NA,TGCGCCAGCAGCCAAGATAGGCCCGTGGTCCAGGGGGGCTACGAGCAGTACTTC,CASSQDRPVVQGGYEQYF
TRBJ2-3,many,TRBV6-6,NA,TGTGCCAGCACCCCAACTCGACAAGATACGCAGTATTTT,CASTPTRQDTQYF
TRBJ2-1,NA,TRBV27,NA,TGTGCCAGCCGATTCGGGGTCTACAAGGAGCAGTTCTTC,CASRFGVYKEQFF
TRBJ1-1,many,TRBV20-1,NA,TGCAGTGCTAGAGACTCCGGGACGGTGAACACTGAAGCTTTCTTT,CSARDSGTVNTEAFF
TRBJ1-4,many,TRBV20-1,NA,TGCAGTGCTAGAGATGGGACACTTTGGATGAAACTGTTTTTT,CSARDGTLWMKLFF
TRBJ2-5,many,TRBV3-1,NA,TGTGCCAGCAGCCAAGATTGGGCACTGTACCAAGAGACCCAGTACTTC,CASSQDWALYQETQYF
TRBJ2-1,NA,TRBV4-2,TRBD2,TGTGCCAGCAGCCACTACGGGGGAAATAGCGTGGGGGGAGGGTCCTACAATGAGCAGTTCTTC,CASSHYGGNSVGGGSYNEQFF
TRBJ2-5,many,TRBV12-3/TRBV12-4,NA,TGTGCCAGCAGGCTTAGTAGCCTTGACCAAGAGACCCAGTACTTC,CASRLSSLDQETQYF
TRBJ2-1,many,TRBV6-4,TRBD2,TGTGCCAGCACCCCCCTGCCCCTGGGACTAGCGGAAACCAGCTCCTACAATGAGCAGTTCTTC,CASTPLPLGLAETSSYNEQFF
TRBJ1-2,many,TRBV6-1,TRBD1,TGTGCCAGCAGAGACAGGGGGCTATCTGGCTACACCTTC,CASRDRGLSGYTF
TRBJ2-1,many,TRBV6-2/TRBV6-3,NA,TGTGCCAGCAGCTATGTGAGGGGGCTAGCGGAATACAATGAGCAGTTCTTC,CASSYVRGLAEYNEQFF
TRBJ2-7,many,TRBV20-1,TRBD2,TGCAGTGCTAGATCCCCGACTAGCACCTACGAGCAGTACTTC,CSARSPTSTYEQYF
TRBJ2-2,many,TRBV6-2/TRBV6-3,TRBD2,TGTGCCAGCTGGCTAGCGGGAAACATCGGGGAGCTGTTTTTT,CASWLAGNIGELFF